This T cell receptor beta chain came from a study of T cells in Graves' hyperthyroidism and ophthalmopathy. It was RNA transcripts that yielded the amplified TCR beta CDR3 regions. A set of HTBI primers served as the primers for a first-round RT-PCR of the TCR CDR3. TCRdb reprocessed the multiplex PCR reads with MiXCR, giving one entry per CDR3 protein. The data contain approximately 870,000 distinct CDR3 sequences, 35% to 45% of them seen just once; the ten biggest clones take up 8.9%. Germline CDR1 is LGHDT and CDR2 is YNNKEL (reference sequence). There are 16 residues in the CDR3. The V and J ends lost 4 bases and 0 bases respectively, with 15 bases between them. Among the patients, aged 18 to 65, hyperthyroidism was newly diagnosed and had lasted under 2 months.

This chain joins TRBV3-1 and TRBJ2-5; D is unresolved. Material for sequencing was blood. The TCR was taken from a man between 18 and 35 years old with Graves' hyperthyroidism. The chain's CDR3 is CASSLSWAQYQETQYF. CDR3 coding DNA: TGTGCCAGCAGCCTATCTTGGGCTCAGTACCAAGAGACCCAGTACTTC.